The 25 T cell receptor beta chains listed next were all sequenced from one sample in a study of T cell repertoires in ileal Crohn's disease. Time point: inflamed ileum from the surgical specimen. Clones were read by immunoSEQ multiplex PCR, and TCRdb kept only the in-frame ones, dropping some. The sample includes around 5,500 clones, 70% to 80% of them seen just once. Specimen: ileal tissue. The receptors shown here come from an adult with Crohn's disease.

The chain has TRBV28 and TRBJ1-2; TRBD1 is a possible D gene (6 bases). This CDR3 is 14 amino acids long. Germline-derived CDR1 and CDR2 are MDHEN and SYDVKM. The V and J ends lost 6 bases and 0 bases respectively, with 11 bases between them. Here the CDR3 reads CASRGHSTNYGYTF. The CDR3 DNA follows: TGTGCCAGCAGGGGACACTCGACTAACTATGGCTACACCTTC.

This clone was picked up one time. The rearrangement uses TRBV29-1 and TRBJ2-2, with D maybe TRBD1 (7 bases). Trimming pared 2 bases from V and 6 bases from J, leaving 19 bases between. Germline CDR1 SQVTM, CDR2 ANQGSEA. The CDR3 runs 16 residues. The CDR3: CSVESLGLTGAGELFF. The CDR3 bases are TGCAGCGTTGAATCGTTGGGACTTACAGGGGCCGGGGAGCTGTTTTTT.

The chain recombines TRBV14 with TRBJ2-4, with 7 bases matching TRBD1. J gave up 1 base and V 2 bases, and 5 bases lay outside the gene matches. Germline loops: CDR1 SGHDN, CDR2 FVKESK. The CDR3 runs to 16 residues. This CDR3 reads CASSQLTGSAKNIQYF. DNA for the CDR3: TGTGCCAGCAGCCAATTGACAGGGTCGGCCAAAAACATTCAGTACTTC.

This chain links TRBV28 with TRBJ2-1, with TRBD1 matching over 8 bases. With 6 bases clipped from V and 3 bases from J, the junction kept 7 bases outside the gene matches. The germline CDR1 and CDR2 sequences are MDHEN and SYDVKM. The CDR3 has 15 residues. The CDR3 loop is CASRPQGGDYNEQFF. In nucleotides, the CDR3 is TGTGCCAGCAGGCCACAGGGGGGTGACTACAATGAGCAGTTCTTC.

The chain is built from TRBV7-7 and TRBJ2-5, with D maybe TRBD2 (5 bases). This CDR3 is built from 12 residues. V was cut by 5 bases and J by 5 bases, with 9 bases left in between. Germline V gene sequence: CDR1 SSHAT, CDR2 FNYEAQ (reference sequence). The CDR3 nucleotides are TGTGCCAGCAGCGCCCGCGGGGAGACCCAGTACTTC. It translates to CASSARGETQYF.

The chain carries TRBV5-8 and TRBJ1-5; no definite D call. CDR3 length: 14 amino acids. Germline V gene lookup returns CDR1 SGHTS and CDR2 YDEGEE. Trimming stripped 0 bases from V and 6 bases from J, with 10 bases between. The CDR3 sequence: CASSLAEFFQPQHF. The CDR3, as DNA: TGTGCCAGCAGCTTGGCCGAATTCTTTCAGCCCCAGCATTTT. The whole variable domain, filled in from reference TRBV5-8 and TRBJ1-5, reads EAGVTQSPTHLIKTRGQQATLRCSPISGHTSVYWYQQALGLGLQFLLWYDEGEERNRGNFPPRFSGRQFPNYSSELNVNALELEDSALYLCASSLAEFFQPQHFGDGTRLSIL.

The J gene is TRBJ1-1, the V gene TRBV9; maybe TRBD1 (6 bases). Trimming took off 4 bases at V and 3 bases at J, with 13 bases between the two ends. The CDR3 is 14 amino acids. Germline V gene lookup returns CDR1 SGDLS and CDR2 YYNGEE. The CDR3 is CASSFTGRDTEAFF. CDR3 DNA sequence: TGTGCCAGCAGCTTTACAGGGCGGGACACTGAAGCTTTCTTT.

This chain connects TRBV2 to TRBJ2-3; unclear D gene. Germline CDR1 and CDR2: SNHLY and FYNNEI. V lost 7 bases to trimming and J lost 0 bases, with 5 bases between them. The CDR3 sequence is 12 residues long. CDR3 in amino acids: CASTVSTDTQYF. CDR3 in DNA: TGTGCCAGCACCGTTAGCACAGATACGCAGTATTTT.

The chain is built from TRBV11-3 and TRBJ2-3, with a possible D match to TRBD1 (6 bases). The germline CDR1 and CDR2 sequences are SGHNT and YENEEA. The V and J ends lost 6 bases and 5 bases respectively, with 9 bases between them. The CDR3 runs to 12 residues. CDR3 amino acids: CASSQGQDTQYF. Here the CDR3 DNA reads TGTGCCAGCAGTCAGGGACAAGATACGCAGTATTTT.

V is TRBV15 and J is TRBJ1-3; D gene unclear. V gave up 5 bases and J gave up 3 bases, with 5 bases separating them. Germline CDR1 is LNHNV and CDR2 is YYDKDF (reference sequence). The length of the CDR3 is 12 residues. The DNA for the CDR3 is TGTGCCACCAGCCTTAGTGGAAACACCATATATTTT. Translating it yields CATSLSGNTIYF.

The chain couples TRBV28 to TRBJ2-7; weak D call: TRBD2 (6 bases). The CDR3 sequence is 15 residues long. The germline CDR1 and CDR2 sequences are MDHEN and SYDVKM. V was pared by 3 bases and J by 2 bases, with 14 bases between. The CDR3: CASSFRRGITYEQYF. The CDR3 coding sequence is TGTGCCAGCAGTTTCCGGCGGGGCATAACCTACGAGCAGTACTTC.

The chain joins TRBV15 to TRBJ1-3; D gene ambiguous. Between the trimmed V and J ends, which lost 1 base and 4 bases, there was a span of 5 bases. Looked up from germline, CDR1 is LNHNV and CDR2 is YYDKDF (reference sequence). This CDR3 has 13 residues. CDR3 amino acids: CATSRGEGNTIYF. DNA of the CDR3: TGTGCCACCAGCAGAGGGGAGGGAAACACCATATATTTT.

The V gene is TRBV7-9, the J gene TRBJ2-3, with TRBD1 as a possible D gene (6 bases). Germline assignment: CDR1 SEHNR and CDR2 FQNEAQ (reference sequence). The CDR3 is made up of 16 amino acids. V dropped 5 bases and J dropped 0 bases, with 15 bases sitting between them. The CDR3 region is CASSPGDIDSTDTQYF. CDR3 nucleotides: TGTGCCAGCAGCCCAGGGGACATTGACAGCACAGATACGCAGTATTTT.

The rearrangement uses TRBV5-4 and TRBJ2-3, with 9 bases fitting TRBD1. The CDR3 length is 13 residues. Trimming removed 5 bases from V and 8 bases from J; junction bases left unmatched: 6. Germline V gene sequence: CDR1 SGHNT, CDR2 YYREEE (reference sequence). As DNA, the CDR3 is TGTGCCAGCAGTAAGGACAGGGGAGGTACGCAGTATTTT. Its protein is CASSKDRGGTQYF. Looking up the rest from reference TRBV5-4 and TRBJ2-3 gives the full variable domain: ETGVTQSPTHLIKTRGQQVTLRCSSQSGHNTVSWYQQALGQGPQFIFQYYREEENGRGNFPPRFSGLQFPNYSSELNVNALELDDSALYLCASSKDRGGTQYFGPGTRLTVL.

The rearrangement joins TRBV5-1 to TRBJ2-2, with a tentative D call TRBD1 (6 bases). Trimming pared 4 bases from V and 0 bases from J, leaving 13 bases between. CDR1 and CDR2 (germline): SGHRS, YFSETQ. The CDR3 runs 16 residues. The CDR3 nucleotides are TGCGCCAGCAGCAGAGAAGGGGGTACGAACACCGGGGAGCTGTTTTTT. It specifies CASSREGGTNTGELFF.

This sequence joins TRBV11-2 and TRBJ2-3, with D unclear. The V gene's germline CDR1 is SGHAT and CDR2 FQNNGV. V dropped 1 base and J dropped 2 bases, with 10 bases sitting between them. The CDR3 covers 15 residues. The CDR3 protein is CASSLGLAPTDTQYF. CDR3 nucleotides: TGTGCCAGCAGCTTAGGGTTAGCCCCCACAGATACGCAGTATTTT.

This chain connects TRBV7-2 to TRBJ2-3; D gene uncertain. The V end was cut by 5 bases, the J end by 2 bases, with 8 bases between. This CDR3 spans 13 amino acids. Germline V gene data show CDR1 as SGHTA and CDR2 as FQGNSA. The CDR3 reads CASSVRITDTQYF. DNA of the CDR3: TGTGCCAGCAGCGTTCGGATCACAGATACGCAGTATTTT.

The chain combines TRBV9 with TRBJ1-1; 7 bases are shared with TRBD1. Germline V lookup: CDR1 SGDLS, CDR2 YYNGEE. This CDR3 has 15 amino acids. V shed 3 bases, J shed 1 base, and the junction held 6 bases outside the gene matches. In DNA form, the CDR3 reads TGTGCCAGCAGCGGAAGAGGGGGCAGGAACACTGAAGCTTTCTTT. Encoded protein: CASSGRGGRNTEAFF.

The J gene is TRBJ2-1, the V gene TRBV18, with D possibly TRBD2 on 6 matching bases. The CDR3 runs 13 residues. CDR1 is KGHSH, CDR2 LQKENI, per germline. Trimming stripped 3 bases from V and 11 bases from J, with 14 bases between. The CDR3 sequence is CASSPAVGTQQFF. The CDR3 region has the DNA TGTGCCAGCTCACCGGCCGTCGGGACTCAGCAGTTCTTC. The whole variable domain, remainder taken from reference TRBV18 and TRBJ2-1, is NAGVMQNPRHLVRRRGQEARLRCSPMKGHSHVYWYRQLPEEGLKFMVYLQKENIIDESGMPKERFSAEFPKEGPSILRIQQVVRGDSAAYFCASSPAVGTQQFFGPGTRLTVL.

The chain combines TRBV10-3 with TRBJ1-1; no firm D call. Looked up from germline, CDR1 is ENHRY and CDR2 is SYGVKD. Trimming cost V 6 bases and J 7 bases, with 12 bases left between them. This CDR3 has 12 residues. CDR3 sequence reads: CAIRGREGEAFF. The CDR3 coding sequence is TGTGCCATCAGGGGCCGGGAAGGTGAAGCTTTCTTT.

The genes are TRBV6-1 and TRBJ2-7, with unresolved D. V was trimmed by 10 bases and J by 4 bases, leaving 20 bases between them. The CDR3 spans 14 residues. CDR1 is MNHNS and CDR2 is SASEGT in the germline V gene. This CDR3 reads CATLDTGGTYEQYF. CDR3 nucleotides: TGTGCCACCCTAGACACGGGCGGTACGTACGAGCAGTACTTC.

Only a few counts were recorded for this clone. The DNA of the CDR3 is TGTGCCGTACTTCTGGGGGGGCGTGAAGCTTTCTTT. Protein: CAVLLGGREAFF. This chain uses TRBV19 with TRBJ1-1; possible D gene TRBD1, 6 bases. With 11 bases removed from V and 7 bases from J, the gap between germline ends came to 17 bases. The CDR3 has 12 amino acids. Germline CDR1 reads LNHDA; CDR2 reads SQIVND (reference sequence).

The gene calls are TRBV5-8 and TRBJ2-2; D perhaps matches TRBD2 (5 bases). The length of the CDR3 is 16 residues. V was cut by 4 bases and J by 8 bases, with 21 bases left in between. From germline, CDR1 is SGHTS and CDR2 YDEGEE. The DNA of the CDR3 is TGTGCCAGCAGCCCTACTAGAGGTGGAGTTCGGGGGGAGCTGTTTTTT. It is translated as CASSPTRGGVRGELFF.

The chain carries TRBV11-3 and TRBJ2-5, with a weak D call TRBD1 (5 bases). The CDR3 is made up of 12 amino acids. The germline V and J ends were trimmed by 3 bases and 8 bases, with 10 bases remaining between them. Germline V gives CDR1 SGHNT, CDR2 YENEEA. The CDR3 reads CASSFQQGTQYF. CDR3 bases: TGTGCCAGCAGCTTTCAGCAGGGTACCCAGTACTTC. The whole variable domain, filled in from reference TRBV11-3 and TRBJ2-5, reads EAGVVQSPRYKIIEKKQPVAFWCNPISGHNTLYWYLQNLGQGPELLIRYENEEAVDDSQLPKDRFSAERLKGVDSTLKIQPAELGDSAVYLCASSFQQGTQYFGPGTRLLVL.

V gene TRBV6-1 combines with J gene TRBJ2-3; possible D gene TRBD2, 7 bases. Trimming stripped 6 bases from V and 2 bases from J, with 9 bases between. CDR3 size: 13 residues. Germline CDR1 is MNHNS and CDR2 is SASEGT. DNA of the CDR3: TGTGCCAGCAGGGGGGGGCCCACAGATACGCAGTATTTT. It specifies CASRGGPTDTQYF.